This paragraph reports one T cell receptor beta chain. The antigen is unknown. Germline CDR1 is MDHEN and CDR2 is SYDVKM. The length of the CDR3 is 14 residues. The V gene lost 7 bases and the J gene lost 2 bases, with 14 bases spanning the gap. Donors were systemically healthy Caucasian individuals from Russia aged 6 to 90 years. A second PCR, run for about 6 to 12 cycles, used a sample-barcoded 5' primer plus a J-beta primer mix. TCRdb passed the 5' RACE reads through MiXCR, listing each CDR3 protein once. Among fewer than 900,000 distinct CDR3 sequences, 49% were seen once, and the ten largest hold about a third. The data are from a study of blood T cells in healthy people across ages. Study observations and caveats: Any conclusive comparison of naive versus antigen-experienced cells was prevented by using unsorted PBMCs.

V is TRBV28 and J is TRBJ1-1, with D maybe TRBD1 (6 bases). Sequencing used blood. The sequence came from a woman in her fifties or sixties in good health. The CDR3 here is CASISPGANTEAFF. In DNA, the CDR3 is TGTGCCAGCATAAGTCCAGGGGCTAACACTGAAGCTTTCTTT. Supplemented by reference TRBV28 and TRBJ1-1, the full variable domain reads DVKVTQSSRYLVKRTGEKVFLECVQDMDHENMFWYRQDPGLGLRLIYFSYDVKMKEKGDIPEGYSVSREKKERFSLILESASTNQTSMYLCASISPGANTEAFFGQGTRLTVV.